This T cell receptor (beta chain) was sequenced during a study of T cells in Graves' hyperthyroidism and ophthalmopathy (dated by TCRdb to the late 2010s). Regarding the study in general: Peripheral blood was sampled at the time of initial diagnosis, prior to any treatment. For training and testing, the 80 to 100 patients in the discovery cohort were randomly divided in a 7:3 ratio. Following sampling, methimazole starting at 30 mg daily was given to hyperthyroidism patients, and high-dose intravenous methylprednisolone was given to ophthalmopathy patients. According to the paper, TCR Vbeta CDR3 sequencing was carried out on roughly 130 peripheral blood samples, which came from around 43 ophthalmopathy, around 74 hyperthyroidism and about 17 progressor patients. To identify TCR V-J signatures that set the groups apart, the researchers used a discovery cohort of more than 95 patients, made up of 40 to 45 with Graves' ophthalmopathy and about 60 with stable Graves' hyperthyroidism. Prospective prediction of ophthalmopathy was tested in an independent validation cohort of 18 to 20 hyperthyroidism patients and some 17 patients who later progressed to ophthalmopathy. The study also compared thyroid tissue and blood T-cell repertoires from about six Graves' hyperthyroidism patients.

Ophthalmopathy patients had moderately to severely active disease, Clinical Activity Score of at least 3, NOSPECS grade of at least 4, and duration under 3 months. Patients with uncontrolled infections, other autoimmune diseases, pregnancy or lactation were excluded. Diagnoses relied on clinical symptoms, serum thyroxine and TRAb, thyroid ultrasound and orbital computed tomography. PBMCs were separated from approximately 9.9 ml of fresh peripheral blood using Ficoll-Paque density gradient centrifugation. Trizol reagent was used to extract total RNA, and RNA quality was then checked on an Agilent 2100 Bioanalyzer. TCR beta CDR3 regions were amplified from RNA transcripts. A first-round RT-PCR of the TCR CDR3 used the HTBI primer set with the Qiagen OneStep RT-PCR kit. Libraries were constructed in a second round of multiplex PCR, after which size selection and purification were carried out. Libraries were sequenced paired-end with 100 bp reads on an Illumina HiSeq2000. Per the original workflow: Raw data were processed with SOAPnuke, discarding reads with adapters, uncalled bases, mean Phred below 15, or no exact constant-primer or identifier match. High-quality paired reads were merged with COPE v1.2.5, and unique nucleotide sequences were defined as clonotypes. MiTCR v1.1 was used to align the clonotypes against IMGT TRBV, TRBD and TRBJ reference segments. The analysis included only V-J combinations with a frequency above 0.0001, which together covered over 98% of the repertoires. The TCS score was defined as F50 (clonal expansion) divided by E x V (chaos), with BLOSUM62-based TCRdist calculated between CDR3 peptides within each V-J. Welch's t-statistics and random forest reduced just over 500 V-J features to 10 to 15, which were used in a naive Bayes classifier (R e1071). TCRdb's own reprocessing of the public reads used fastp at Q25 and MiXCR and kept productive beta chains. Rows matching on CDR3 protein sequence are summarized as one entry with the most common DNA and genes. What appears here as the V and J calls and clone size reflects TCRdb's work, not the paper's. This sample lists under 600,000 distinct CDR3 sequences; about a sixth were detected once. Around 3.5% of the sample is in the top ten clones.

Comments on this clonotype: Its antigen target is currently unknown. Per-nucleotide qualities are absent, and no much larger clonotype sits a single base away.

Trimmed from V: 5 bases; trimmed from J: 4 bases; junction bases lacking a gene match: 9. The germline V gene (reference sequence) supplies CDR1 SGHAT and CDR2 FQDESV. The cysteine opens and the phenylalanine closes a CDR3 of 15 amino acids. The kept DNA is CDR3 alone, 45 bases in frame from the first base. Paper-wide results and their limitations: During validation, the model predicted progression to ophthalmopathy a median of around six months ahead of onset, with just under 71% sensitivity and under 85% specificity. In cross-validation, a model built on a 13 V-J signature told ophthalmopathy apart from stable hyperthyroidism with approximately 90% sensitivity and approximately 84% specificity, and in testing the same model reached 80%/75%. Sample size was not statistically predetermined, and investigators were not blinded to group allocation. Most expanded thyroid clonotypes (frequency above 0.001) were also detected in blood, a finding suggesting that blood repertoires may reflect thyroid immune responses.

Input material: blood. The receptor comes from a woman aged 35 to 49 with Graves' ophthalmopathy. The chain is made from TRBV11-1 and TRBJ2-3, with TRBD1 identical over 7 junction bases. The sequenced DNA is TGTGCCAGCAGCCAACCTCCGGACAGGTCAGATACGCAGTATTTT. This is translated as CASSQPPDRSDTQYF.